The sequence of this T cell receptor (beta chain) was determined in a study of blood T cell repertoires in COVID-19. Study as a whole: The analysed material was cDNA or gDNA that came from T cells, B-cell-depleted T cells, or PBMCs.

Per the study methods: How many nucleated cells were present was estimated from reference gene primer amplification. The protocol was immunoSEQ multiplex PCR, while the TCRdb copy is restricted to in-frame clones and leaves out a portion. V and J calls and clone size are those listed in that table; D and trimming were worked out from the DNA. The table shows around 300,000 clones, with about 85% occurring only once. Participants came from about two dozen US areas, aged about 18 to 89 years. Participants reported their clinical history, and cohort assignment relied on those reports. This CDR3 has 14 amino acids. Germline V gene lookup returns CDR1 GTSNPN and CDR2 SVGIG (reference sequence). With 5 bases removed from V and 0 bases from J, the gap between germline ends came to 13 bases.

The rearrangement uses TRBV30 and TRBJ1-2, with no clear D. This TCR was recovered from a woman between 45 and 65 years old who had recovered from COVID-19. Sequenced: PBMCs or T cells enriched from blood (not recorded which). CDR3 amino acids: CAWGGLYANYGYTF. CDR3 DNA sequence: TGTGCCTGGGGTGGACTCTATGCTAACTATGGCTACACCTTC.